The source of this T cell receptor (beta chain) is a study of cytomegalovirus exposure and HLA in healthy donors. Background on the study: In a previous analysis, 110 million or so unique TCR beta sequences were found from 150 million to 200 million T cells. Study outcomes and limitations: Later on, analysis showed that most CMV-associated TCR beta chains appeared to be HLA-restricted. TCR association rates varied by HLA locus in a later analysis, with DRB1 highest and HLA-C lowest.

There are a few counts of this clone. Its antigen remains unidentified. Amplification used 60 Vbeta primers and 13 Jbeta primers. The protocol was immunoSEQ multiplex PCR, while the TCRdb copy is restricted to in-frame clones and leaves out a portion. The sample has about 160,000 clones; around 76% are singletons. Trimming cost V 3 bases and J 2 bases, with 5 bases left between them. Germline values: CDR1 GTSNPN, CDR2 SVGIG (reference sequence). This CDR3 is built from 12 residues. The source of this sequence is a female donor in good health and CMV-seronegative. This chain uses TRBV30 with TRBJ1-5; D is possibly TRBD1 (5 bases). Sequencing used PBMCs. The CDR3 coding sequence is TGTGCCTGGAGGACAGGCAATCAGCCCCAGCATTTT. Residues: CAWRTGNQPQHF.